This T cell receptor beta chain was observed in a study of T cells in localized non-small cell lung cancer (TCRdb year 2020). Broadly, across the study: T cell repertoires of 236 early-stage NSCLC patients were analyzed, with tumors being compared against uninvolved tumor-adjacent lungs. The cohort consisted of a few hundred treatment-naive NSCLC patients whose localized lung tumors had been resected. The mean age of the NSCLC patients was less than 70 years, with 120 to 150 men and around 100 women.

This clone showed up just once. This clone's antigen is unknown. The record has no base qualities; no much larger clone is one base away. TCR beta CDR3 regions were sequenced from DNA using the immunoSEQ Assay. The original methods were these. T cell density was computed as TCR beta template counts normalized to usable DNA estimated by amplifying housekeeping genes. Richness was estimated with the preseqR package, extrapolating to 400,000 templates for PBMC samples and 120,000 templates for tissue samples. Clonality was calculated as one minus Pielou's evenness. Tissue-enriched TCRs were identified through differential abundance testing performed on productive amino-acid clonotypes, with a minimum total count of 5 and an alpha of 0.1. Repertoire overlap between compartments was quantified with the Jaccard Index and Morisita Overlap Index. GLIPH grouped TCR beta CDR3s together with public tetramer-defined viral CDR3s, and a viral motif had to include at least three viral sequences and show V-gene enrichment. TCRdb limited this immuneACCESS table to in-frame rearrangements with V and J called. A share of clones is missing; checked studies link under half to unresolved V genes, and the rest is unexplained. V and J calls and clone size are copied from that table; D and trimming were computed from the DNA. The sample includes some 30,000 clones, with about nine tenths observed a single time. Approximately 5% of the sample is taken by the ten largest.

At diagnosis, tumor, uninvolved tumor-adjacent lung and peripheral blood were collected and then preserved as a mix of FFPE and fresh-frozen material. For TCR repertoire profiling, blood samples were analyzed in the form of peripheral blood mononuclear cells. V is cut by 6 bases and J by 0 bases, and the space between the germline ends is 9 bases. CDR1 and CDR2 are drawn from the germline V gene: MDHEN, SYDVKM. The CDR3 contains 14 residues, cysteine and phenylalanine counted. Only CDR3 DNA remains: 42 bases, in frame from the first base. What the study reported, not specific to this receptor: Uninvolved tumor-adjacent lung showed the highest T cell clonality, higher than tumor, which suggests more focused antigenic responses in the adjacent lung. Because the study design was exploratory, TCR variables were selected using unadjusted p-values without false-discovery rate correction. Higher T cell density in blood was associated with longer overall survival, whereas higher clonality in adjacent lung was associated with shorter survival. Multi-region tumor sequencing was not performed, so intratumor heterogeneity could not be excluded. A median of approximately 57 of the top 100 tumor clones were detected in paired uninvolved adjacent lung, and about 29 of these tumor clones were also found among the top 100 clones of the paired uninvolved adjacent lung.

The receptor was derived from a man between 40 and 70 years old with stage II lung adenocarcinoma. The chain links TRBV28 with TRBJ2-4, with the D gene not clear enough to name. Material: PBMCs, obtained before any cancer treatment. In nucleotides, the sequence is TGTGCCAGCAGGGGGAACGTAGCCAAAAACATTCAGTACTTC. This yields the protein CASRGNVAKNIQYF.